This is a list of T cell receptor beta chains from one sample in a study of CD8+CD57+ T cells in acquired aplastic anemia. TCRdb itself ran the reads through MiXCR, one entry per CDR3 protein. The table records hundreds of thousands of distinct CDR3 sequences, 65% to 80% of them present only once. The specimen sequenced was sorted CD4+, CD8+, or CD8+CD57+ T cells (not recorded which) from PBMCs. The receptors come from a human donor in good health, serving as a control. Both conserved end residues are part of each CDR3. A D gene is named only where the DNA matches it firmly. Where a row states a size, it is once, few, many or the class of an expanded clone; other rows omit it.

clone size | J gene | D gene | V gene | CDR3 protein | CDR3 DNA
. | TRBJ1-5 | . | TRBV6-1 | CASNIEGEGGNQPQHF | TGTGCCAGCAACATTGAGGGGGAAGGTGGCAATCAGCCCCAGCATTTT
. | TRBJ2-4 | . | TRBV19 | CASASTAPPYVQYF | TGTGCCAGTGCTTCGACAGCGCCTCCCTACGTTCAGTACTTC
. | TRBJ2-1 | . | TRBV20-1 | CSARDGLYNEQFF | TGCAGTGCTAGAGATGGGCTCTACAATGAGCAGTTCTTC
. | TRBJ2-7 | . | TRBV7-2 | CASSLEQRENMQYF | TGTGCCAGCAGCCTAGAACAGAGAGAAAACATGCAGTACTTC
many | TRBJ2-5 | . | TRBV25-1 | CASSDSDRHQETQYF | TGTGCCAGCAGTGACTCTGACAGGCACCAAGAGACCCAGTACTTC
few | TRBJ2-3 | TRBD1 | TRBV29-1 | CSVALRQGADTQYF | TGCAGCGTTGCTCTGCGGCAGGGGGCGGATACGCAGTATTTT
. | TRBJ2-3 | . | TRBV18 | CASSPNITGWYTDTQYF | TGTGCCAGCTCACCAAATATAACAGGATGGTACACAGATACGCAGTATTTT
. | TRBJ2-3 | . | TRBV15 | CATSRDEAGYSDKQYF | TGTGCCACCAGCAGAGACGAAGCAGGGTATAGCGATAAACAGTATTTT
. | TRBJ1-2 | TRBD1 | TRBV5-1 | CASSPRDSRAGYTF | TGCGCCAGCAGCCCCAGGGACAGTCGAGCTGGCTACACCTTC
many | TRBJ2-7 | . | TRBV14 | CASSQGHVVAYEQYF | TGTGCCAGCAGCCAAGGACATGTTGTAGCCTACGAGCAGTACTTC
once | TRBJ2-1 | . | TRBV30 | CAWSVYARGPEGFF | TGTGCCTGGAGTGTATATGCGCGGGGGCCCGAGGGTTTCTTC
. | TRBJ2-1 | . | TRBV2 | CASGRGGAMNEQFF | TGTGCCAGCGGCAGAGGAGGGGCCATGAATGAGCAGTTCTTC
. | TRBJ1-2 | . | TRBV7-9 | CASSVVGECLYGYTF | TGTGCCAGCAGCGTAGTGGGAGAGTGCCTCTATGGCTACACCTTC
many | TRBJ1-5 | TRBD1 | TRBV12-3/TRBV12-4 | CASSGTGGSNQPQHF | TGTGCCAGCAGTGGAACAGGGGGTAGCAATCAGCCCCAGCATTTT
many | TRBJ2-3 | TRBD2 | TRBV7-3 | CASSWGGGTDTQYF | TGTGCCAGCAGCTGGGGGGGGGGCACAGATACGCAGTATTTT
once | TRBJ2-5 | . | TRBV7-6 | CASSLTSLAGYETQYF | TGTGCCAGCAGCTTAACGAGCCTTGCAGGATACGAGACCCAGTACTTC
. | TRBJ1-1 | TRBD1 | TRBV6-1 | CASSGAGGPNEAFF | TGTGCCAGCAGTGGTGCAGGGGGCCCCAATGAAGCTTTCTTT
few | TRBJ1-2 | TRBD1 | TRBV29-1 | CSTNRGLTNYGYTF | TGCAGCACAAACAGGGGGCTTACTAACTATGGCTACACCTTC
many | TRBJ2-3 | TRBD2 | TRBV19 | CASSITGGAGDTQYF | TGTGCCAGTAGTATTACCGGGGGGGCGGGAGATACGCAGTATTTT
. | TRBJ1-1 | . | TRBV20-1 | CSATRPGRHAEAFF | TGCAGTGCTACAAGACCGGGTAGGCACGCTGAAGCTTTCTTT
. | TRBJ1-2 | . | TRBV14 | CASSQPGEDHGYTF | TGTGCCAGCAGTCAGCCAGGGGAAGACCATGGCTACACCTTC
many | TRBJ2-1 | TRBD1 | TRBV12-3/TRBV12-4 | CASSLGQGVGQFF | TGTGCCAGCAGCTTGGGACAGGGGGTCGGGCAGTTCTTC
. | TRBJ2-3 | . | TRBV7-8 | CASSARRTQYF | TGTGCCAGCAGTGCCCGGAGAACGCAGTATTTT
. | TRBJ1-2 | . | TRBV13 | CASTTGAYDGCTF | TGTGCCAGCACAACCGGCGCTTACGATGGCTGCACCTTC
. | TRBJ2-4 | . | TRBV7-6 | CASSRGTRGLNIQYF | TGTGCCAGCAGCCGCGGGACCCGCGGCCTCAACATTCAGTACTTC
. | TRBJ2-7 | . | TRBV20-1 | CSAISDSSYEQYF | TGCAGTGCTATCTCCGACAGCTCCTACGAGCAGTACTTC
many | TRBJ1-2 | . | TRBV30 | CAWSTPRTSPMNYGYTF | TGTGCCTGGAGTACCCCCAGGACGTCCCCCATGAACTATGGCTACACCTTC
. | TRBJ2-1 | TRBD2 | TRBV12-3/TRBV12-4 | CASSGGGQTTQFF | TGTGCCAGCAGTGGGGGGGGTCAAACGACCCAGTTCTTC
many | TRBJ2-7 | . | TRBV9 | CASSVGWGSYEQYF | TGTGCCAGCAGCGTAGGTTGGGGCTCCTACGAGCAGTACTTC
. | TRBJ2-5 | . | TRBV11-3 | CASSVTGDLMTQYF | TGTGCCAGCAGCGTGACTGGCGACTTGATGACCCAGTACTTC
. | TRBJ2-7 | . | TRBV20-1 | CSAMPGTTYNYEQYF | TGCAGTGCTATGCCGGGAACCACCTACAATTACGAGCAGTACTTC
. | TRBJ2-6 | . | TRBV7-9 | CASSLGQHQPQHLTF | TGTGCCAGCAGCTTAGGGCAACATCAACCCCAGCATCTGACTTTC
. | TRBJ1-2 | TRBD1 | TRBV12-3/TRBV12-4 | CASSPGQGAGDGYTF | TGTGCCAGCAGCCCGGGACAGGGGGCCGGGGATGGCTACACCTTC
many | TRBJ2-5 | TRBD1 | TRBV6-5 | CASSTGTGTLQETQYF | TGTGCCAGCAGCACCGGGACAGGGACCCTCCAAGAGACCCAGTACTTC
many | TRBJ1-1 | TRBD1 | TRBV5-8 | CASSSETGRGTEAFF | TGTGCCAGCAGCTCGGAGACAGGGAGGGGAACTGAAGCTTTCTTT
. | TRBJ2-7 | TRBD2 | TRBV9 | CASSVGGVVYEQYF | TGTGCCAGCAGCGTGGGGGGGGTAGTATACGAGCAGTACTTC
. | TRBJ2-1 | TRBD2 | TRBV20-1 | CSVTSGPLLFF | TGCAGTGTGACTAGCGGCCCCTTATTGTTCTTC
many | TRBJ1-2 | . | TRBV3-1 | CASSPQSGDHGYTF | TGTGCCAGCAGCCCCCAGAGCGGGGATCATGGCTACACCTTC
. | TRBJ1-1 | . | TRBV5-1 | CASSLGGGAIRSEAFF | TGCGCCAGCAGCTTGGGGGGGGGGGCCATACGGTCTGAAGCTTTCTTT
. | TRBJ2-1 | TRBD1 | TRBV7-2 | CARQGANEQFF | TGTGCCAGACAGGGGGCTAATGAGCAGTTCTTC
. | TRBJ2-2 | TRBD1 | TRBV9 | CASSSDSGGTPKVFF | TGTGCCAGCAGCTCCGACTCAGGGGGAACCCCAAAGGTGTTTTTT
once | TRBJ1-6 | . | TRBV7-2 | CASSHCGLHLRF | .
. | TRBJ2-2 | . | TRBV19 | CASSMFGKDTGELFF | TGTGCCAGTAGTATGTTCGGGAAAGACACCGGGGAGCTGTTTTTT
. | TRBJ1-6 | . | TRBV19 | CASSASGPGGSPLHF | TGTGCCAGTAGTGCCTCGGGACCGGGTGGTTCACCCCTCCACTTT
. | TRBJ1-3 | . | TRBV7-3 | CASSLGGPSSGNTIYF | TGTGCCAGCAGCTTAGGGGGACCGTCCTCTGGAAACACCATATATTTT
many | TRBJ2-3 | TRBD1 | TRBV9 | CASSVGGQSTDTQYF | TGTGCCAGCAGCGTAGGGGGACAGAGCACAGATACGCAGTATTTT
. | TRBJ2-3 | . | TRBV11-2 | CASSVVVKGFTDTQYF | TGTGCCAGCAGCGTGGTAGTTAAGGGGTTCACAGATACGCAGTATTTT
. | TRBJ1-1 | . | TRBV7-8 | CASSLRGAQPQHFF | TGTGCCAGCAGCTTGAGGGGCGCGCAGCCCCAGCATTTTTTT
many | TRBJ2-1 | . | TRBV12-3/TRBV12-4 | CASSGSSYNEQFF | TGTGCCAGCAGTGGGAGCTCCTACAATGAGCAGTTCTTC
many | TRBJ2-1 | . | TRBV5-1 | CASSLSGTNNEQFF | TGCGCCAGCAGCTTGTCCGGGACAAACAATGAGCAGTTCTTC
many | TRBJ1-1 | TRBD1 | TRBV7-9 | CASSLAPDRSAFF | TGTGCCAGCAGCTTAGCCCCGGACAGGTCGGCTTTCTTT
many | TRBJ2-3 | TRBD2 | TRBV9 | CASSQDRAGGGAGTDTQYF | TGTGCCAGCAGCCAAGATCGGGCCGGCGGGGGGGCCGGCACAGATACGCAGTATTTT
. | TRBJ2-5 | TRBD2 | TRBV9 | CASSVASGGHQETQYF | TGTGCCAGCAGCGTAGCTAGCGGGGGTCACCAAGAGACCCAGTACTTC
. | TRBJ1-1 | TRBD1 | TRBV12-3/TRBV12-4 | CASREGTGEAFF | TGTGCCAGCAGGGAGGGGACAGGGGAAGCTTTCTTT
. | TRBJ2-7 | TRBD1 | TRBV7-8 | CASSSDHGTGLDYERYF | TGTGCCAGCAGCTCAGATCATGGGACAGGGCTTGACTACGAGCGGTACTTC
. | TRBJ2-1 | . | TRBV7-9 | CASSLPDTQYFGPFF | .
. | TRBJ2-5 | . | TRBV7-2 | CASSRSPAETISPNF | TGTGCCAGCAGCCGTTCCCCAGCGGAGACAATCAGCCCCAACTTC
. | TRBJ2-2 | . | TRBV11-2 | CASSFGVGRGTGELFF | TGTGCCAGCAGCTTCGGTGTAGGCAGGGGCACCGGGGAGCTGTTTTTT